This T cell receptor (beta chain) derives from a study of blood T cell repertoires in COVID-19. As for the study in general: COVID-19 samples, acute and convalescent, were from the United States, Italy and Spain. In each case, the material was cDNA or gDNA derived from T cells, B-cell-depleted T cells, or PBMCs.

This CDR3 is 13 amino acids long. The germline gives CDR1 LGHDT, CDR2 YNNKEL (reference sequence). Trimming removed 4 bases from V and 5 bases from J, with 12 bases in between. Original processing methods: Estimation of nucleated cell counts was performed using reference gene primer amplification. Data came from immunoSEQ multiplex PCR; TCRdb stores just in-frame clones and leaves some out. That table supplies the V and J calls and clone size; D and trimming were determined from the DNA. Of 60,000 to 70,000 clones listed, roughly 84% are singletons. The sequenced sample consisted of peripheral blood. The V gene is TRBV3-1 (or the pseudogene TRBV3-2), the J gene TRBJ2-7, with D possibly TRBD2 on 5 matching bases. This clonotype was sampled from a man in his fifties or sixties with active COVID-19. CDR3 nucleotide sequence: TGTGCCAGCAGCCTCCTCTCTAGCCACGAGCAGTACTTC. Protein product: CASSLLSSHEQYF.